This T cell receptor beta chain emerged from a study of identical twins. As regards this clonotype: The antigen remains unidentified.

The CDR3 sequence is 15 residues long. The germline V gene encodes CDR1 SGHVS and CDR2 FNYEAQ. Trimming took 5 bases from V and 5 from J, leaving 19 bases between them. TCRdb reprocessed the 5' RACE reads via MiXCR and lists one record per CDR3 protein. In the table there are approximately 690,000 distinct CDR3 sequences, approximately 6% of which are singletons. The study, taken as a whole, reports: Invariant T cells like MAIT and iNKT could partly confound the zero-insertion analyses. The same donors were not followed; conclusions instead depended on cross-sectional statistical analysis.

This receptor was identified in a man younger than 35 in good health. The sequenced material came from naive T cells sorted from blood. The chain couples TRBV7-6 to TRBJ2-7; D possibly corresponds to TRBD1 (5 bases). The CDR3 is CASSPRQISSDEQYF. The CDR3 DNA reads TGTGCCAGCAGCCCGCGACAGATCTCATCAGACGAGCAGTACTTC.